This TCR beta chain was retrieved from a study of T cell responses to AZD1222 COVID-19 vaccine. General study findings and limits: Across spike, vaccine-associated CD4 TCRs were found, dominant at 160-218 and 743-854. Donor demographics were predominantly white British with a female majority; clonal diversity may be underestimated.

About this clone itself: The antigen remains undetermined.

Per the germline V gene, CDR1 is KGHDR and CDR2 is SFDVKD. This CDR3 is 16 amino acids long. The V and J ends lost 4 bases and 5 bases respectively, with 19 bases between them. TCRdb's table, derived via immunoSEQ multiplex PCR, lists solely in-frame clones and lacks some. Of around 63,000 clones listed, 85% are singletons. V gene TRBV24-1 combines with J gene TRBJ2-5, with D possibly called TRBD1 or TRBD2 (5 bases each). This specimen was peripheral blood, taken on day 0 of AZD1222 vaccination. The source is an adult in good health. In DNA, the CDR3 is TGTGCCACCAGTGACGCTTCCACGGGGCGCGGGGAGACCCAGTACTTC. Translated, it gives CATSDASTGRGETQYF.